This paragraph covers one TCR beta chain sequence. This entry is derived from a study of blood T cell repertoires in COVID-19. About the study: Sample material is recorded as cDNA or gDNA derived from T cells, B-cell-depleted T cells, or PBMCs.

The CDR3 is 12 residues long. CDR1 is SQVTM, CDR2 ANQGSEA, per germline. V gave up 3 bases and J gave up 5 bases, with 11 bases separating them. Per the study methods: Amplification with reference gene primers provided the estimates of nucleated cell counts. The repertoire was sequenced with immunoSEQ multiplex PCR; TCRdb's copy has only in-frame clones and lacks some. V and J calls and clone size come straight from that table; D and trimming were deduced from the DNA. The sample consists of about 360,000 clones, about 86% of them appearing once. Patients of the Seattle cohort, enrolled during active infection, were followed longitudinally.

The sample consisted of peripheral blood. This clonotype was obtained from an older woman with COVID-19, enrolled during active disease. V usage is TRBV29-1 and J usage is TRBJ2-7; no clear D gene. For the CDR3, the DNA is TGCAGCGTTGACGCAGGCTTAGACGAGCAGTACTTC. Its translation is CSVDAGLDEQYF.